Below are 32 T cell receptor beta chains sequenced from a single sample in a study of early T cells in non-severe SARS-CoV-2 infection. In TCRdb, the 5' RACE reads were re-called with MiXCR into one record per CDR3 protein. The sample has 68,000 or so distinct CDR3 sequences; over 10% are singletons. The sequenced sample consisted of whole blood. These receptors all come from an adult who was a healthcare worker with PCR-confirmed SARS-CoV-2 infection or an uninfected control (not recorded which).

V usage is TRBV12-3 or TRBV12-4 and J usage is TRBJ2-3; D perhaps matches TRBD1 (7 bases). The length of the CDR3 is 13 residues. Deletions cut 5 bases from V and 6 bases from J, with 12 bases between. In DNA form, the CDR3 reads TGTGCCAGCAGTCCCAGGGGGGTGGATACGCAGTATTTT. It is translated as CASSPRGVDTQYF.

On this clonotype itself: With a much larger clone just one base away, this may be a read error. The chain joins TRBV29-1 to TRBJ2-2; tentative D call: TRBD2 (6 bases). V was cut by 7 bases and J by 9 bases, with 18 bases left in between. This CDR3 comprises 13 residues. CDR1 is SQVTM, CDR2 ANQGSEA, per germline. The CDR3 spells CSAAPRGTRELFF. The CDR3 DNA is TGCAGCGCCGCCCCCCGGGGGACCAGGGAGCTGTTTTTT.

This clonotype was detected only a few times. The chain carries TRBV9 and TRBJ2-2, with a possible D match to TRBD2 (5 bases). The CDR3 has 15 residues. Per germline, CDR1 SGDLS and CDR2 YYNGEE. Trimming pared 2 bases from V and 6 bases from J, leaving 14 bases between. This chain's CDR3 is CASSVRGQLAGELFF. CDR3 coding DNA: TGTGCCAGCAGCGTTCGGGGTCAGTTGGCCGGGGAGCTGTTTTTT.

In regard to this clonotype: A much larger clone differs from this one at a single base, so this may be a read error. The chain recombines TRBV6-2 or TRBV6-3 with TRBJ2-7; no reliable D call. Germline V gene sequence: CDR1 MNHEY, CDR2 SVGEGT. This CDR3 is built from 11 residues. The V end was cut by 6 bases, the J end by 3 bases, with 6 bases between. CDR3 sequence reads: CASSQNYEQYF. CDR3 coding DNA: TGTGCCAGCAGCCAAAACTACGAGCAGTACTTC.

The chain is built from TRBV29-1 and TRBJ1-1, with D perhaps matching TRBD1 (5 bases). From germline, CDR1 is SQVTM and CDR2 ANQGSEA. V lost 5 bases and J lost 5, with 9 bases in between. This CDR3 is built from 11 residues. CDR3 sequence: CSVSRGTEAFF. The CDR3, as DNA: TGCAGCGTTTCGAGGGGTACTGAAGCTTTCTTT.

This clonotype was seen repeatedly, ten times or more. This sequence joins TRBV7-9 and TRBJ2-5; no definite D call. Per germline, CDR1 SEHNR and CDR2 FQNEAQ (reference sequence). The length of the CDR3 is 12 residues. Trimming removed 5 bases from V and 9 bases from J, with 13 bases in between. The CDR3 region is CASSRISVAQYF. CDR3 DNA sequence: TGTGCCAGCAGCCGCATCTCTGTGGCCCAGTACTTC.

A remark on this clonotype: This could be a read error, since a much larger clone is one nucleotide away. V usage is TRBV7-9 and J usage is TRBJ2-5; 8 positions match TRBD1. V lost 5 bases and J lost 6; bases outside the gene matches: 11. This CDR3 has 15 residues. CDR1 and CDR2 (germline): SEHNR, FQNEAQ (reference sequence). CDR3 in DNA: TGTGCCAGCAGCGTCCCCGGGACAGGCATGCAGACCCAGTACTTC. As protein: CASSVPGTGMQTQYF.

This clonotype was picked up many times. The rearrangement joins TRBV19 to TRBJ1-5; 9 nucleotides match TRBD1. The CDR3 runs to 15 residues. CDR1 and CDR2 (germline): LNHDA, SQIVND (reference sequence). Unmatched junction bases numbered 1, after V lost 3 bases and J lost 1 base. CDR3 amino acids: CASSMGQGSNQPQHF. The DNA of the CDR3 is TGTGCCAGTAGTATGGGACAGGGAAGCAATCAGCCCCAGCATTTT.

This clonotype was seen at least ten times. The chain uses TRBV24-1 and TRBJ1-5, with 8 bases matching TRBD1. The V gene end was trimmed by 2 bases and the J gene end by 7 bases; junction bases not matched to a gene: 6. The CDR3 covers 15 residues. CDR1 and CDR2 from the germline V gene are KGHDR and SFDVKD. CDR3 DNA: TGTGCCACCAGTGATTCAGGACAGGGAGGACAGCCCCAGCATTTT. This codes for CATSDSGQGGQPQHF.

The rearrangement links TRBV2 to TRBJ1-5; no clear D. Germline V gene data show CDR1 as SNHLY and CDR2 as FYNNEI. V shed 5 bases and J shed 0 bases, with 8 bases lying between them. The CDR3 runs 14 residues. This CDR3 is CASSSVNSNQPQHF. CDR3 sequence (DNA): TGTGCCAGCAGTTCAGTGAATAGCAATCAGCCCCAGCATTTT. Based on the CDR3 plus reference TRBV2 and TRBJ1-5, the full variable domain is EPEVTQTPSHQVTQMGQEVILRCVPISNHLYFYWYRQILGQKVEFLVSFYNNEISEKSEIFDDQFSVERPDGSNFTLKIRSTKLEDSAMYFCASSSVNSNQPQHFGDGTRLSIL.

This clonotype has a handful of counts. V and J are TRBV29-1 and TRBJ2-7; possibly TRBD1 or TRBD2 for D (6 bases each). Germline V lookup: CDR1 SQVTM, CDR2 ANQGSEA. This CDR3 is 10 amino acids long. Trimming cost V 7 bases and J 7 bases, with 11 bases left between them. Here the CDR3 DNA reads TGCAGCGGACAGGCGGGGGAGCAGTACTTC. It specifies CSGQAGEQYF.

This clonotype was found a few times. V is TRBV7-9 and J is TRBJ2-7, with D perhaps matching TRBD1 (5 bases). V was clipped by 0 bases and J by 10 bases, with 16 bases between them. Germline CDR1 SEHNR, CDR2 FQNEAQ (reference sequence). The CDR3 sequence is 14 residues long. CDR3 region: CASSLANHPGYQYF. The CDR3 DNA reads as TGTGCCAGCAGCTTAGCCAACCACCCAGGGTACCAGTACTTC.

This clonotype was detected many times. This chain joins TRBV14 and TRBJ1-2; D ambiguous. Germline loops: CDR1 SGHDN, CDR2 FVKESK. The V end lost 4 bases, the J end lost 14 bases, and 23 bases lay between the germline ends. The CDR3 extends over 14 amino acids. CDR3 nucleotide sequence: TGTGCCAGCAGCCCCTCACCGAGGCAGACTAAAAGGACCTTC. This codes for CASSPSPRQTKRTF.

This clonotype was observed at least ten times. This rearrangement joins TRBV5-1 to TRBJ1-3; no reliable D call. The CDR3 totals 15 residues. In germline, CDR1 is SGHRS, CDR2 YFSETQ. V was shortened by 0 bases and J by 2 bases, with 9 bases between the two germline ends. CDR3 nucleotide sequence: TGCGCCAGCAGCTTGGTTGGCATCACTGGAAACACCATATATTTT. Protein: CASSLVGITGNTIYF.

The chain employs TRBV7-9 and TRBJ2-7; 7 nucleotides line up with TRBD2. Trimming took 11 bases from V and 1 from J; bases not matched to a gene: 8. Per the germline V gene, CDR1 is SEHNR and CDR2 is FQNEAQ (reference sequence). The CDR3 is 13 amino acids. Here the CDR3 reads CAGGDGRSYEQYF. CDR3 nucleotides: TGTGCCGGGGGGGACGGGCGGTCCTACGAGCAGTACTTC.

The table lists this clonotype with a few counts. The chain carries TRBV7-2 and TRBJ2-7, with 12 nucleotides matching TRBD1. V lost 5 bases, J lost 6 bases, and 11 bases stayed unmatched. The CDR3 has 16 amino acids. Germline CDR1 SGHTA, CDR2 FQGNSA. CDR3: CASSMSSGTGGAEQYF. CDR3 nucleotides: TGTGCCAGCAGCATGTCCTCCGGGACAGGGGGCGCCGAGCAGTACTTC.

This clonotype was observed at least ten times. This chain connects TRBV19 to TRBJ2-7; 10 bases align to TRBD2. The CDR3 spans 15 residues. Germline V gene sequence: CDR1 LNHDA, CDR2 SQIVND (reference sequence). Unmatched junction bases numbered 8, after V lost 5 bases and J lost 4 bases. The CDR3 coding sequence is TGTGCCAGTAGTGCCGGACTAGCGGCACTTTACGAGCAGTACTTC. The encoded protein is CASSAGLAALYEQYF.

The CDR3 spells CASRAGTDLLEQYF. The CDR3 DNA reads as TGTGCCAGCAGGGCGGGGACAGACCTCCTCGAGCAGTACTTC. V usage is TRBV6-5 and J usage is TRBJ2-7; D may be TRBD1 (7 bases). The CDR3 totals 14 residues. With 6 bases removed from V and 6 bases from J, the gap between germline ends came to 18 bases. The germline CDR1 and CDR2 sequences are MNHEY and SVGAGI.

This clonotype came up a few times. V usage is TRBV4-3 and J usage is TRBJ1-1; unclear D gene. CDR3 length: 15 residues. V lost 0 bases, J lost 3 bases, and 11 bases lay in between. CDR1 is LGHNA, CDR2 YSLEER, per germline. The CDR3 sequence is CASSQDPSRYTEAFF. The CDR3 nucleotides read TGCGCCAGCAGCCAAGATCCTAGTAGGTACACTGAAGCTTTCTTT.

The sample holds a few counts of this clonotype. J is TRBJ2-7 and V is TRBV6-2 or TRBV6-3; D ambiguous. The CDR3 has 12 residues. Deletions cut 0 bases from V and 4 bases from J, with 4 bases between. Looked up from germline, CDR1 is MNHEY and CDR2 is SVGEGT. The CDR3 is CASSYSIYEQYF. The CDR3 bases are TGTGCCAGCAGTTACTCTATATACGAGCAGTACTTC.

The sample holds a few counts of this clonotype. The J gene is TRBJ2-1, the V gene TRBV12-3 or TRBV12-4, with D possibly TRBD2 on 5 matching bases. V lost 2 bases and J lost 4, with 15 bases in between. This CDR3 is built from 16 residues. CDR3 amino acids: CASSLSPGLTYNEQFF. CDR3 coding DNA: TGTGCCAGCAGTTTATCACCGGGGTTAACATACAATGAGCAGTTCTTC.

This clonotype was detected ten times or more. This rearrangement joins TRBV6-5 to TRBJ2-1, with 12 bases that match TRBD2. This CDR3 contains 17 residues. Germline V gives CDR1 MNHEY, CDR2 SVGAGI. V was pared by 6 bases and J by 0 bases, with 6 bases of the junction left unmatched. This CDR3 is CASRASGGGSSYNEQFF. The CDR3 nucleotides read TGTGCCAGCAGAGCTAGCGGGGGGGGGAGCTCCTACAATGAGCAGTTCTTC.

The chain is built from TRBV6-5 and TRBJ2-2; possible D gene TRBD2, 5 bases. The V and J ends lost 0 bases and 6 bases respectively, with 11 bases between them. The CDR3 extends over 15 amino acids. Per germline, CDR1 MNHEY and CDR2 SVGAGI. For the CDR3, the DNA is TGTGCCAGCAGTTACTCGGACGGGATCTCCGGGGAGCTGTTTTTT. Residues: CASSYSDGISGELFF.

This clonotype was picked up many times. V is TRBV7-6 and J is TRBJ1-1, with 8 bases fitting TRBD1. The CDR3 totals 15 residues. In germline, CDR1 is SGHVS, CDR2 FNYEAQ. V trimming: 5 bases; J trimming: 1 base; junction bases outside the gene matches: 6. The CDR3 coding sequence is TGTGCCAGCAGCCCCTGGCAGGGGGCGAACACTGAAGCTTTCTTT. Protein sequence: CASSPWQGANTEAFF.

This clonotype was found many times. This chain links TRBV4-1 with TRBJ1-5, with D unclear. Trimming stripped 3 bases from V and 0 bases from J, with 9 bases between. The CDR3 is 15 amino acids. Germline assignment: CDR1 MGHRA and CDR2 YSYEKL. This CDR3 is CASSQGWYSNQPQHF. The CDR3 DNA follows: TGCGCCAGCAGCCAGGGGTGGTATAGCAATCAGCCCCAGCATTTT.

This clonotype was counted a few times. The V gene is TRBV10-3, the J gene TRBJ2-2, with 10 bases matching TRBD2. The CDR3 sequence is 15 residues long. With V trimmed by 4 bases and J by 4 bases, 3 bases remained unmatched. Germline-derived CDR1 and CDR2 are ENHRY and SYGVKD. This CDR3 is CAISGIAGGTGELFF. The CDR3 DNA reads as TGTGCCATCAGTGGGATAGCGGGGGGCACCGGGGAGCTGTTTTTT.

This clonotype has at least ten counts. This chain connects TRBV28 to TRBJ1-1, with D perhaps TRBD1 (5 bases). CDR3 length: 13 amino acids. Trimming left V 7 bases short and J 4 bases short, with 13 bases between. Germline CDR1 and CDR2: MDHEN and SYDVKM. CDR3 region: CASTWGVGTEAFF. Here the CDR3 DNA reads TGTGCCAGCACCTGGGGGGTGGGCACTGAAGCTTTCTTT.

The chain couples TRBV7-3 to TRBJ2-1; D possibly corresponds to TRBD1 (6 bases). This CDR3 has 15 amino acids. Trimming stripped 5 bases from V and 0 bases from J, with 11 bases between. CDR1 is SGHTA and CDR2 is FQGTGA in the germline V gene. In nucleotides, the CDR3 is TGTGCCAGCAGCCCGGACAGCCGCTCCTACAATGAGCAGTTCTTC. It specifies CASSPDSRSYNEQFF.

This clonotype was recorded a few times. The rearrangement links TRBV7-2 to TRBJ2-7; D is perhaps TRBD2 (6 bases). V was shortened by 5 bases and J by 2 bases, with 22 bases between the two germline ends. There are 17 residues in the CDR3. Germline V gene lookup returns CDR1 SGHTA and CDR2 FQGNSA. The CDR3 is CASSLHLLRDSTYEQYF. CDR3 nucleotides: TGTGCCAGCAGCCTCCATCTCCTCCGGGACTCAACCTACGAGCAGTACTTC.

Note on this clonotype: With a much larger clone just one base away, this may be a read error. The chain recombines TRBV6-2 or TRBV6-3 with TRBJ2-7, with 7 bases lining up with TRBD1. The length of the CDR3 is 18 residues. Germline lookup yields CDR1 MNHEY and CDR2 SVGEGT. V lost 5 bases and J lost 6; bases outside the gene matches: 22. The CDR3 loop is CASSHHLGQPLYFGEQYF. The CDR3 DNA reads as TGTGCCAGCAGTCACCACCTGGGACAGCCTCTCTATTTTGGCGAGCAGTACTTC.

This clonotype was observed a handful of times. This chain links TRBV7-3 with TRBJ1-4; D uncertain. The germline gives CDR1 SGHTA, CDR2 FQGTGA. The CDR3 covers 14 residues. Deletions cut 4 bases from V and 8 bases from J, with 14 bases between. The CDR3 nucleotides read TGTGCCAGCAGCTCGCTTACGGGATCAGAAAAACTGTTTTTT. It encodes CASSSLTGSEKLFF.

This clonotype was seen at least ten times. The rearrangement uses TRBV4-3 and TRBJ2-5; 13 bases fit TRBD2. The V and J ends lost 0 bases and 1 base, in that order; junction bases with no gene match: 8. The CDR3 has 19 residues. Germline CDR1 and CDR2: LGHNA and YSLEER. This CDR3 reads CASSQDFRTSGGPQETQYF. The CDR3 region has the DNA TGCGCCAGCAGCCAAGATTTTCGGACTAGCGGGGGTCCCCAAGAGACCCAGTACTTC.